This is a list of T cell receptor beta chains from one sample in a study of PD-1 blockade in classical Hodgkin lymphoma. TCRdb's table, derived via immunoSEQ multiplex PCR, lists solely in-frame clones and lacks some. This table holds 40,000 to 45,000 clones, 55% to 70% found once. The sequencing here drew on peripheral blood mononuclear cells (PBMCs), taken before the fourth cycle of nivolumab. The receptors were gathered from a human donor with classical Hodgkin lymphoma. Each CDR3 is given with its conserved first and last residue. A D gene is named only where the DNA matches it firmly. The listing skips clone size in some rows; elsewhere it reads once, few, many or a size class.

cdr3_nt: TGTGCCAGCAGCACCCGACAGGGAATGCAGGGCTACACCTTC
cdr3_aa: CASSTRQGMQGYTF
clone_size: NA
v_call: TRBV5-6
d_call: TRBD1
j_call: TRBJ1-2

cdr3_nt: TGTGCCAGCAGCTCCAACCTGGGCCAGCCCCAGCATTTT
cdr3_aa: CASSSNLGQPQHF
clone_size: NA
v_call: TRBV7-9
d_call: NA
j_call: TRBJ1-5

cdr3_nt: TGCAGCGTGGGTCCCAGGGGCGACTACAATGAGCAGTTCTTC
cdr3_aa: CSVGPRGDYNEQFF
clone_size: few
v_call: TRBV29-1
d_call: NA
j_call: TRBJ2-1

cdr3_nt: TGTGCCAGCAGCGTAGATCTAGTGAGCACAGATACGCAGTATTTT
cdr3_aa: CASSVDLVSTDTQYF
clone_size: few
v_call: TRBV9
d_call: NA
j_call: TRBJ2-3

cdr3_nt: TGTGCCAGCAGCTTGCAGTACGAGCAGTACTTC
cdr3_aa: CASSLQYEQYF
clone_size: NA
v_call: TRBV5-4
d_call: NA
j_call: TRBJ2-7

cdr3_nt: TGTGCCAGCAGCTTACTTGATCCGCAGTATTTT
cdr3_aa: CASSLLDPQYF
clone_size: NA
v_call: TRBV11-2
d_call: NA
j_call: TRBJ2-3

cdr3_nt: TGTGCCAGCAGCTTTACTGCCGGTCCTAGCGGGGGGGCGAGGGAGACCCAGTACTTC
cdr3_aa: CASSFTAGPSGGARETQYF
clone_size: NA
v_call: TRBV5-4
d_call: TRBD2
j_call: TRBJ2-5

cdr3_nt: TGTGCCAGCAGCCAAAGTGGCGGGGGGGCTGACACCGGGGAGCTGTTTTTT
cdr3_aa: CASSQSGGGADTGELFF
clone_size: few
v_call: TRBV4-2
d_call: TRBD2
j_call: TRBJ2-2

cdr3_nt: TGTGCCAGCAGTGAGGGTCCGGGACAGGGTAGGGAAGATACGCAGTATTTT
cdr3_aa: CASSEGPGQGREDTQYF
clone_size: NA
v_call: TRBV2
d_call: TRBD1
j_call: TRBJ2-3

cdr3_nt: TGTGCCAGCAGCATACAGGGGCTGAATCAGCCCCAGCATTTT
cdr3_aa: CASSIQGLNQPQHF
clone_size: NA
v_call: TRBV7-9
d_call: TRBD1
j_call: TRBJ1-5

cdr3_nt: TGTGCCATCAGTGTGGAAGGATACGAGCAGTACTTC
cdr3_aa: CAISVEGYEQYF
clone_size: NA
v_call: TRBV10-3
d_call: NA
j_call: TRBJ2-7

cdr3_nt: TGCGCCAGCAGCCAAGATACTGGACAGGGGGGTTACGAGCAGTTCTTC
cdr3_aa: CASSQDTGQGGYEQFF
clone_size: NA
v_call: TRBV4-3
d_call: TRBD1
j_call: TRBJ2-1

cdr3_nt: TGTGCCATCAGTGAATCACGAGATGTGGGGACTGAAGCTTTCTTT
cdr3_aa: CAISESRDVGTEAFF
clone_size: NA
v_call: TRBV10-3
d_call: NA
j_call: TRBJ1-1

cdr3_nt: TGTGCCACCGCCGCGGGGGTAGCGCAGCCCCAGCATTTT
cdr3_aa: CATAAGVAQPQHF
clone_size: NA
v_call: TRBV10-3
d_call: NA
j_call: TRBJ1-5

cdr3_nt: TGTGCCAGTAGTATAGGGGCACATTATGGCTACACCTTC
cdr3_aa: CASSIGAHYGYTF
clone_size: NA
v_call: TRBV19
d_call: NA
j_call: TRBJ1-2

cdr3_nt: TGTGCCAGCAACGGTCCGGGGTTGAACACTGAAGCTTTCTTT
cdr3_aa: CASNGPGLNTEAFF
clone_size: NA
v_call: TRBV6-1
d_call: NA
j_call: TRBJ1-1

cdr3_nt: TGTGCCAGCAGCCCCGGGACTAGCGGTTTCTACGAGCAGTACTTC
cdr3_aa: CASSPGTSGFYEQYF
clone_size: NA
v_call: TRBV5-6
d_call: TRBD2
j_call: TRBJ2-7

cdr3_nt: TGTGCCAGCAGTTACCAGCCCCAGCATTTT
cdr3_aa: CASSYQPQHF
clone_size: NA
v_call: TRBV6-6
d_call: NA
j_call: TRBJ1-5

cdr3_nt: TGTGCCAGCAGCGGGACAGGGAACTATGGCTACACCTTC
cdr3_aa: CASSGTGNYGYTF
clone_size: few
v_call: TRBV5-6
d_call: TRBD1
j_call: TRBJ1-2

cdr3_nt: TGTGCCAGCAGCGTTAGCGGGGGGGCTGGCTGGGAGCTGTTTTTT
cdr3_aa: CASSVSGGAGWELFF
clone_size: NA
v_call: TRBV9
d_call: TRBD2
j_call: TRBJ2-2

cdr3_nt: TGTGCCAGCAGGGGGGGCGCGGGCACAGATACGCAGTATTTT
cdr3_aa: CASRGGAGTDTQYF
clone_size: NA
v_call: TRBV27
d_call: NA
j_call: TRBJ2-3

cdr3_nt: TGTGCCAGCAGAGATCGGGACAGGGTTGAAGCTTTCTTT
cdr3_aa: CASRDRDRVEAFF
clone_size: NA
v_call: TRBV2
d_call: TRBD1
j_call: TRBJ1-1

cdr3_nt: TGTGCCATCAGTGTTTTGGGGGACACCGGGGAGCTGTTTTTT
cdr3_aa: CAISVLGDTGELFF
clone_size: NA
v_call: TRBV10-3
d_call: NA
j_call: TRBJ2-2

cdr3_nt: TGTGCCACCAAAGACAGGGCTCACGTGGCGTACTTC
cdr3_aa: CATKDRAHVAYF
clone_size: few
v_call: TRBV10-3
d_call: TRBD1
j_call: TRBJ2-7

cdr3_nt: TGTGCCAGCAGCTTGGCGAACAGCTACGAGCAGTACTTC
cdr3_aa: CASSLANSYEQYF
clone_size: NA
v_call: TRBV7-9
d_call: NA
j_call: TRBJ2-7

cdr3_nt: TGCGCCAGCAGCCAAGATTCTAGACTAGGAGACGAGCAGTACTTC
cdr3_aa: CASSQDSRLGDEQYF
clone_size: NA
v_call: TRBV4-1
d_call: NA
j_call: TRBJ2-7

cdr3_nt: TGTGCCTGGAGTGAGACAGTCCGGGTGAACACTGAAGCTTTCTTT
cdr3_aa: CAWSETVRVNTEAFF
clone_size: NA
v_call: TRBV30
d_call: NA
j_call: TRBJ1-1

cdr3_nt: TGTGCCAGCAGTGACCAGGGAGGCTACAATGAGCAGTTCTTC
cdr3_aa: CASSDQGGYNEQFF
clone_size: NA
v_call: TRBV6-6
d_call: NA
j_call: TRBJ2-1

cdr3_nt: TGTGCCAGCAGTTTTGACGACAGGAGGGATCAGCCCCAGCATTTT
cdr3_aa: CASSFDDRRDQPQHF
clone_size: NA
v_call: TRBV7-9
d_call: NA
j_call: TRBJ1-5

cdr3_nt: TGTGCCAGCAGCCCGGGTGCCTACGAGCAGTACTTC
cdr3_aa: CASSPGAYEQYF
clone_size: NA
v_call: TRBV6-6
d_call: NA
j_call: TRBJ2-7

cdr3_nt: TGCGCCAGCAGCCAAGATCTGTTGGGGACCCAGCATTTT
cdr3_aa: CASSQDLLGTQHF
clone_size: NA
v_call: TRBV4-1
d_call: NA
j_call: TRBJ1-5

cdr3_nt: TGTGCCAGCAGCACGGGACAGGGTCGGAACGAGCAGTACTTC
cdr3_aa: CASSTGQGRNEQYF
clone_size: NA
v_call: TRBV7-9
d_call: TRBD1
j_call: TRBJ2-7

cdr3_nt: TGTGCCATGGAGTTTTACAATGAGCAGTTCTTC
cdr3_aa: CAMEFYNEQFF
clone_size: NA
v_call: TRBV7-2
d_call: NA
j_call: TRBJ2-1

cdr3_nt: TGTGCCAGCAGCTTACAGAGTGCTAATGAAAAACTGTTTTTT
cdr3_aa: CASSLQSANEKLFF
clone_size: NA
v_call: TRBV9
d_call: NA
j_call: TRBJ1-4

cdr3_nt: TGTGCCAGCAGCTTAGAGATACACTATGGCTACACCTTC
cdr3_aa: CASSLEIHYGYTF
clone_size: once
v_call: TRBV11-2
d_call: NA
j_call: TRBJ1-2

cdr3_nt: TGTGCCAGCAGTTTAAATGGTTGGACTAGCGGGGGGGGCCCGTTTGAGGATACGCAGTATTTT
cdr3_aa: CASSLNGWTSGGGPFEDTQYF
clone_size: few
v_call: TRBV27
d_call: TRBD2
j_call: TRBJ2-3

cdr3_nt: TGTGCCAGCGGATTAGCCTGGAACACTGAAGCTTTCTTT
cdr3_aa: CASGLAWNTEAFF
clone_size: few
v_call: TRBV2
d_call: NA
j_call: TRBJ1-1

cdr3_nt: TGTGCCAGCTCCCGGGGTCAGGGCAGCAATGAAAAACTGTTTTTT
cdr3_aa: CASSRGQGSNEKLFF
clone_size: NA
v_call: TRBV2
d_call: NA
j_call: TRBJ1-4

cdr3_nt: TGTGCCAGCAGCTTAAGGACGGACCAAGAGACCCAGTACTTC
cdr3_aa: CASSLRTDQETQYF
clone_size: once
v_call: TRBV7-9
d_call: NA
j_call: TRBJ2-5

cdr3_nt: TGCGCCAGCAGTTGGGACAGCCTTTTCTATGGCTACACCTTC
cdr3_aa: CASSWDSLFYGYTF
clone_size: NA
v_call: TRBV5-1
d_call: TRBD1
j_call: TRBJ1-2

cdr3_nt: TGTGCCAGCAATAAGGGACAGGGGATTTACTATGGCTACACCTTC
cdr3_aa: CASNKGQGIYYGYTF
clone_size: NA
v_call: TRBV6-5
d_call: TRBD1
j_call: TRBJ1-2

cdr3_nt: TGTGCCAGCAGTCGGGGGGCTAGGTATGGCTACACCTTC
cdr3_aa: CASSRGARYGYTF
clone_size: NA
v_call: TRBV2
d_call: NA
j_call: TRBJ1-2

cdr3_nt: TGTGCCAGCAGACCGGGGTACGGGGGTGAAAAACTGTTTTTT
cdr3_aa: CASRPGYGGEKLFF
clone_size: NA
v_call: TRBV27
d_call: NA
j_call: TRBJ1-4

cdr3_nt: TGTGCCAGCAGCAAAGGGTCAGGAGAGTGGGACAGGAAGTACTTC
cdr3_aa: CASSKGSGEWDRKYF
clone_size: NA
v_call: TRBV21-1
d_call: NA
j_call: TRBJ2-4

cdr3_nt: TGCGCCAGCAGTCAGAACCCCGGGACAGCTAATGAAAAACTGTTTTTT
cdr3_aa: CASSQNPGTANEKLFF
clone_size: NA
v_call: TRBV5-1
d_call: TRBD1
j_call: TRBJ1-4

cdr3_nt: TGTGCCAGCAGTGTAGGGGACGCTACCACTTACGAGCAGTACTTC
cdr3_aa: CASSVGDATTYEQYF
clone_size: NA
v_call: TRBV2
d_call: NA
j_call: TRBJ2-7

cdr3_nt: TGTGCCAGCAGCTCGTGGTTGGGCACTGAAGCTTTCTTT
cdr3_aa: CASSSWLGTEAFF
clone_size: NA
v_call: TRBV7-9
d_call: NA
j_call: TRBJ1-1